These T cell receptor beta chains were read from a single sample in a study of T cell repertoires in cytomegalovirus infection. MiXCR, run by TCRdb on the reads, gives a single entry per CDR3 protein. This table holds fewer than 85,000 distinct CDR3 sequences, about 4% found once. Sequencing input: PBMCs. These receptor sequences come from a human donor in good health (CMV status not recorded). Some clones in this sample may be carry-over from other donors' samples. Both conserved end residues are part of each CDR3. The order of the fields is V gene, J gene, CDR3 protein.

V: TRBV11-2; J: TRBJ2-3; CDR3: CASSLGALAVPISTDTQYF
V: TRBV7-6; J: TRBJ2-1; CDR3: CASSTRGGGNNEQFF
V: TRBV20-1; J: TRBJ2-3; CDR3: CSASVGVRGDTQYF
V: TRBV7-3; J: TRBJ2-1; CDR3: CASSPGVSSYNEQFF
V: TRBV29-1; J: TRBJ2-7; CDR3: CSVGSGTRLFYEQYF
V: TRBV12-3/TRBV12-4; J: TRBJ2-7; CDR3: CASSEAGFSSYEQYF
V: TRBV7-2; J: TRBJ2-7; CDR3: CASSLDSNYEQYF
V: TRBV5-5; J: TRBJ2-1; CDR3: CASSSTWTSGYNEQFF
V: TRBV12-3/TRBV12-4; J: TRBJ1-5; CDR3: CASSPGQVNQPQHF
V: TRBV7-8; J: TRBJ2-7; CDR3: CASSWGLVYEQYF
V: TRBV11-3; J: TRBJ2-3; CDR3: CASSLGLGTSTDTQYF
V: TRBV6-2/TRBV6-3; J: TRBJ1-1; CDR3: CASILDTEAFF
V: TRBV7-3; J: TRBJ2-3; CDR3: CASRTQGTDTQYF
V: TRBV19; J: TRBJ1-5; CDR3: CASSIGRGADQPQHF
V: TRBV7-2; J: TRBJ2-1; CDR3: CASGSGGYNEQFF
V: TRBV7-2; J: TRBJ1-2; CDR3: CASSNLGRGYTF
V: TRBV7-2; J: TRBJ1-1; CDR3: CASSLKGVHTEAFF
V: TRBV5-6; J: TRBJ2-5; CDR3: CASSRPSGSHETQYF
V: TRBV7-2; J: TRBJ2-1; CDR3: CASSLQPPSGSYNEQFF
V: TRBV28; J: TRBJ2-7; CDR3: CASSLRVTSEQYF
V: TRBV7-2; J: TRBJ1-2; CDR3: CASSLAQGPHGYTF
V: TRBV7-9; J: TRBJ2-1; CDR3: CASVVAGSIYNEQFF
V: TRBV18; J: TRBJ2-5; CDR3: CASSPASDGKTQYF
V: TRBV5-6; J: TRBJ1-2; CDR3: CASSLRMNYGYTF
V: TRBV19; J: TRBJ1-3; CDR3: CASTLSVSGNTIYF
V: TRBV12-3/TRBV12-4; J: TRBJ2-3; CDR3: CASSPGTSGRGDTQYF
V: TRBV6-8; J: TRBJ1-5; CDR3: CASQSSRGGGPQPQHF
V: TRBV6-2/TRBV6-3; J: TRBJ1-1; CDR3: CASSLIRNTEAFF
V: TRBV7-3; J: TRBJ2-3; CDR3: CASSLGPLRTDTQYF
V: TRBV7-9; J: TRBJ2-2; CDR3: CASSLGQSYTGELFF
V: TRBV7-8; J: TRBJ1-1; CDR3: CASSLGLGNTEAFF
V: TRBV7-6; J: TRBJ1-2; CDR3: CASSPYNYGYTF
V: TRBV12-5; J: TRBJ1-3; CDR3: CASTPGNTIYF
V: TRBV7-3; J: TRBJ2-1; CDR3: CASSTTRYNEQFF
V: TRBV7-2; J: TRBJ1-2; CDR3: CASSLVPGPSGYTF
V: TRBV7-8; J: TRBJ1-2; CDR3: CASSLVGVSNYGYTF
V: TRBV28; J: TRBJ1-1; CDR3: CASSISPATTEAFF
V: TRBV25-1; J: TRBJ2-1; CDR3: CARGPRDRGTNEQFF
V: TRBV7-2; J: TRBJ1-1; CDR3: CASSLRVRDTEAFF
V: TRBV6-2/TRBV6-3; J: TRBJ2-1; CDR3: CASRETVAVEQFF
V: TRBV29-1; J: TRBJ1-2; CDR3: CSVGKQAYGYTF
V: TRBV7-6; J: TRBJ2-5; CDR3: CASSLGVSTETQYF